The following is a T cell receptor beta chain sequence with its context. Its antigen is not identified. The record originates from a study of cytomegalovirus exposure and HLA in healthy donors. Study-wide results and caveats: From TCR beta sequences, most subjects' HLA-A and HLA-B alleles were reportedly predicted accurately.

The CDR3 is 14 amino acids. J was trimmed by 4 bases and V by 4 bases; bases with no gene match: 8. Germline CDR1 SGHDT, CDR2 YYEEEE. The PCR made use of 60 Vbeta and 13 Jbeta primers. Sequencing used immunoSEQ multiplex PCR; TCRdb keeps in-frame clones, though not all of them. In all, the sample yields under 70,000 clones. The TCR comes from a woman under 30 in good health and CMV-seronegative. J is TRBJ2-7 and V is TRBV5-6; 7 nucleotides agree with TRBD1. The sample comprised PBMCs. The chain's CDR3 is CASSPTGALYEQYF. The DNA for the CDR3 is TGTGCCAGCAGCCCTACAGGGGCGCTATACGAGCAGTACTTC.